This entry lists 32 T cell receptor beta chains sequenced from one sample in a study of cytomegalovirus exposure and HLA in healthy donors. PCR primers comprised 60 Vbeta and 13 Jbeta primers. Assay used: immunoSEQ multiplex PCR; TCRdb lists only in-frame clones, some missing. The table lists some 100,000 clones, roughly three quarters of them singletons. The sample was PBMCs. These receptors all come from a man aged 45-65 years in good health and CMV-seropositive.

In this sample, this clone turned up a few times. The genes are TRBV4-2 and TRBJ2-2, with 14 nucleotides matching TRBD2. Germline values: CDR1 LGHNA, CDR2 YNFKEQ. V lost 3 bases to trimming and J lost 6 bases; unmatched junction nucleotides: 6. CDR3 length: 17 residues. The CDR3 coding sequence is TGTGCCAGCAGCCAGGGACTAGCGGGAGAATACGCCGGGGAGCTGTTTTTT. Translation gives CASSQGLAGEYAGELFF.

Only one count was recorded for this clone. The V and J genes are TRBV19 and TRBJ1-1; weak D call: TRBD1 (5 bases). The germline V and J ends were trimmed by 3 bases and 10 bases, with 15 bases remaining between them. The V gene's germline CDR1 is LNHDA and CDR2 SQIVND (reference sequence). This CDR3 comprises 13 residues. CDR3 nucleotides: TGTGCCAGTAGTATCCAGGGCCTTGGGTTAGCTTTCTTT. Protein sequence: CASSIQGLGLAFF.

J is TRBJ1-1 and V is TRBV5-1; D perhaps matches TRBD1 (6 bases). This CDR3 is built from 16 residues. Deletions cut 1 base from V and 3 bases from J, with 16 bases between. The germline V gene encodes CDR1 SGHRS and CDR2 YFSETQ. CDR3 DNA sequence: TGCGCCAGCAGCTTGTACGGTCGGGGGGCTGACACTGAAGCTTTCTTT. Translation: CASSLYGRGADTEAFF. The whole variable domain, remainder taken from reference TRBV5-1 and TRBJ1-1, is KAGVTQTPRYLIKTRGQQVTLSCSPISGHRSVSWYQQTPGQGLQFLFEYFSETQRNKGNFPGRFSGRQFSNSRSEMNVSTLELGDSALYLCASSLYGRGADTEAFFGQGTRLTVV.

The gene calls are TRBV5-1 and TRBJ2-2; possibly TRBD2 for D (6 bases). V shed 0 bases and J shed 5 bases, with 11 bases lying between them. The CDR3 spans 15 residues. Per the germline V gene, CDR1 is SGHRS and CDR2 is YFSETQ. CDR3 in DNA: TGCGCCAGCAGCTTGGCGGGAGTGGAAACCGGGGAGCTGTTTTTT. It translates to CASSLAGVETGELFF.

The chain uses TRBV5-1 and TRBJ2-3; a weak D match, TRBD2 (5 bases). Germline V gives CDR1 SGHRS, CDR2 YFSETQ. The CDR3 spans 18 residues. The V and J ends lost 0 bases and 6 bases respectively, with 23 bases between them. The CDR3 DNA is TGCGCCAGCAGCTTGGTGAGGGCTAGTGTTACAGATACGGATACGCAGTATTTT. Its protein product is CASSLVRASVTDTDTQYF.

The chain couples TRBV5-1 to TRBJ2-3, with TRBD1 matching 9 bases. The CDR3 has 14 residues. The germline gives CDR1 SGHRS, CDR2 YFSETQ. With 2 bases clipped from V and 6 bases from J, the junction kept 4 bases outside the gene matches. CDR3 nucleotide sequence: TGCGCCAGCAGCTTCGGGACAGGGTCGGATACGCAGTATTTT. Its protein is CASSFGTGSDTQYF.

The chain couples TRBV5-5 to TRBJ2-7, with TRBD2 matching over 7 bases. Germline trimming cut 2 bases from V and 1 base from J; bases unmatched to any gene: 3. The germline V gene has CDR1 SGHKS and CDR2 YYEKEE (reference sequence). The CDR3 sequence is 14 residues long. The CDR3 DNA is TGTGCCAGCAGCTTCCGACTAGCTTCCTACGAGCAGTACTTC. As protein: CASSFRLASYEQYF.

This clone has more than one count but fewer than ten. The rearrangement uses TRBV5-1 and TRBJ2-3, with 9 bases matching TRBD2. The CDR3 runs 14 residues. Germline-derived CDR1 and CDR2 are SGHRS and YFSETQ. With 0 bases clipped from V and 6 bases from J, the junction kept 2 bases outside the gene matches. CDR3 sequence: CASSLAAGGDTQYF. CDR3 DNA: TGCGCCAGCAGCTTGGCTGCGGGGGGGGATACGCAGTATTTT.

The CDR3 nucleotides are TGTGCCAGCAGCTTGGGCTCGCGGGAGTCCTACGAGCAGTACTTC. This gives the protein CASSLGSRESYEQYF. The V call is TRBV27, the J call TRBJ2-7, with 7 bases matching TRBD2. CDR1 MNHEY and CDR2 SMNVEV come from the germline V gene (reference sequence). The CDR3 spans 15 residues. V was clipped by 6 bases and J by 1 base; unmatched bases: 9.

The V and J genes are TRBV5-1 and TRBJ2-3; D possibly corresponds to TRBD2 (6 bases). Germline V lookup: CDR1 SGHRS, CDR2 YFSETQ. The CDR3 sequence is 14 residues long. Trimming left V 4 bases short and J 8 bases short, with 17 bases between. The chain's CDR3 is CASSRAVGSTTQYF. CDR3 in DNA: TGCGCCAGCAGCCGGGCCGTCGGGAGTACTACGCAGTATTTT.

The CDR3 is CASSATGGDETQYF. In nucleotides, the CDR3 is TGCGCCAGCAGCGCCACAGGGGGCGATGAGACCCAGTACTTC. The chain links TRBV5-1 to TRBJ2-5; 9 bases fit TRBD1. Germline CDR1 reads SGHRS; CDR2 reads YFSETQ. Trimming at V came to 4 bases and at J to 5 bases, leaving 6 bases not matched to a gene. This CDR3 region has 14 residues.

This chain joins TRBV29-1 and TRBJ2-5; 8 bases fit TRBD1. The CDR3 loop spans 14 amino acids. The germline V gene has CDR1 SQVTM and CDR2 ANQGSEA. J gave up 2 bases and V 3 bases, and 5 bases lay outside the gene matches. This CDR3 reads CSVDRGQDQETQYF. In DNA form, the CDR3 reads TGCAGCGTTGACCGGGGACAGGATCAAGAGACCCAGTACTTC.

For the CDR3, the DNA is TGTGCCAGCAGCTTTGAGGGGGCGGGCGAAAACATTCAGTACTTC. It encodes CASSFEGAGENIQYF. This chain joins TRBV7-9 and TRBJ2-4; 7 bases agree with TRBD1. The CDR3 spans 15 residues. Germline values: CDR1 SEHNR, CDR2 FQNEAQ (reference sequence). Trimming removed 3 bases from V and 5 bases from J; junction bases left unmatched: 7.

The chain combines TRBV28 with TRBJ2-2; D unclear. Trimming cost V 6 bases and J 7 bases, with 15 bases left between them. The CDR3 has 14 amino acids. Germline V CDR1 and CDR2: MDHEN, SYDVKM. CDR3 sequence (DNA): TGTGCCAGCAGCCTCAGGATTCGGATCGGGGAGCTGTTTTTT. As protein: CASSLRIRIGELFF.

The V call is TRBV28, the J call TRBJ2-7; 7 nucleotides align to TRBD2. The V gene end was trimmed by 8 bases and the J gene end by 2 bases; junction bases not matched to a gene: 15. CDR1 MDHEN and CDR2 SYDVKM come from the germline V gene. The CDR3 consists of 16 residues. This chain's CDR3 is CASRDSGGSHPYEQYF. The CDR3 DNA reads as TGTGCCAGCCGGGACTCGGGCGGGAGCCACCCCTACGAGCAGTACTTC. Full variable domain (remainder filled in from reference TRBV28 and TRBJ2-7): DVKVTQSSRYLVKRTGEKVFLECVQDMDHENMFWYRQDPGLGLRLIYFSYDVKMKEKGDIPEGYSVSREKKERFSLILESASTNQTSMYLCASRDSGGSHPYEQYFGPGTRLTVT.

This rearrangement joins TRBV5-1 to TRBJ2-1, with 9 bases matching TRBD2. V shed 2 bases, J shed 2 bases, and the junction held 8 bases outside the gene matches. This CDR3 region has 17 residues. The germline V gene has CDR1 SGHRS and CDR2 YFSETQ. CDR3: CASSFAPPSGAYNEQFF. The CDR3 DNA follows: TGCGCCAGCAGCTTTGCCCCGCCTAGCGGGGCCTACAATGAGCAGTTCTTC.

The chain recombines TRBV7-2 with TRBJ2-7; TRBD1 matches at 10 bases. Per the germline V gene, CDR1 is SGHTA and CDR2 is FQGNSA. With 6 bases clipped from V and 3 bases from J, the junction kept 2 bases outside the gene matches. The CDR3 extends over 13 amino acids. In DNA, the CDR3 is TGTGCCAGCAGGCGGACAGGGGGCTACGAGCAGTACTTC. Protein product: CASRRTGGYEQYF. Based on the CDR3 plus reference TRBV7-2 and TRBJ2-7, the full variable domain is GAGVSQSPSNKVTEKGKDVELRCDPISGHTALYWYRQSLGQGLEFLIYFQGNSAPDKSGLPSDRFSAERTGGSVSTLTIQRTQQEDSAVYLCASRRTGGYEQYFGPGTRLTVT.

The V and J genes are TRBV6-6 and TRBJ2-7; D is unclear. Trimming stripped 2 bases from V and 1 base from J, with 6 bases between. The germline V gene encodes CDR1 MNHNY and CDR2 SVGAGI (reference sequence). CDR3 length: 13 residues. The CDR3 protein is CASSYDNSYEQYF. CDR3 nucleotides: TGTGCCAGCAGTTACGACAATTCCTACGAGCAGTACTTC.

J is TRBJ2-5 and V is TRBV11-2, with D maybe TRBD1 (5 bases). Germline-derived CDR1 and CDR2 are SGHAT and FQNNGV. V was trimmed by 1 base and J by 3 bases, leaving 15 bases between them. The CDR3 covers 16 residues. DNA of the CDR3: TGTGCCAGCAGCTTAGTTTCCCGCATAGGGGAAGAGACCCAGTACTTC. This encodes CASSLVSRIGEETQYF.

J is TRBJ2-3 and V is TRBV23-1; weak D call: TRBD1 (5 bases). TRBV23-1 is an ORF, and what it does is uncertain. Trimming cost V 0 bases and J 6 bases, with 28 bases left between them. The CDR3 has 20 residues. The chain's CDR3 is CASSQSWTKPALRVGDTQYF. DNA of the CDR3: TGCGCCAGCAGTCAATCGTGGACAAAACCCGCCCTTAGGGTTGGTGATACGCAGTATTTT.

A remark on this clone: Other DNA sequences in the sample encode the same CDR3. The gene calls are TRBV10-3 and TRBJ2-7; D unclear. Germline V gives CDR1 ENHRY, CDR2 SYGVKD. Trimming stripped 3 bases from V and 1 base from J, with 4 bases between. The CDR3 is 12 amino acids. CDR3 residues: CAISDSSYEQYF. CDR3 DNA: TGTGCCATCAGTGACAGTTCCTACGAGCAGTACTTC.

CDR3 nucleotide sequence: TGTGCCAGCAACGGTCAAGAGACCCAGTACTTC. This gives the protein CASNGQETQYF. The rearrangement links TRBV2 to TRBJ2-5; D unclear. The CDR3 length is 11 residues. With 7 bases removed from V and 2 bases from J, the gap between germline ends came to 5 bases. Germline V CDR1 and CDR2: SNHLY, FYNNEI. Based on the CDR3 plus reference TRBV2 and TRBJ2-5, the full variable domain is EPEVTQTPSHQVTQMGQEVILRCVPISNHLYFYWYRQILGQKVEFLVSFYNNEISEKSEIFDDQFSVERPDGSNFTLKIRSTKLEDSAMYFCASNGQETQYFGPGTRLLVL.

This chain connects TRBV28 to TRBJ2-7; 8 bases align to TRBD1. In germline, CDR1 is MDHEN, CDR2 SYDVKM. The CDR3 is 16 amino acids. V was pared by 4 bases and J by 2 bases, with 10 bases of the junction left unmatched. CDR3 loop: CASSSSTGAVAYEQYF. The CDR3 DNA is TGTGCCAGCAGTTCCTCGACAGGGGCGGTGGCCTACGAGCAGTACTTC.

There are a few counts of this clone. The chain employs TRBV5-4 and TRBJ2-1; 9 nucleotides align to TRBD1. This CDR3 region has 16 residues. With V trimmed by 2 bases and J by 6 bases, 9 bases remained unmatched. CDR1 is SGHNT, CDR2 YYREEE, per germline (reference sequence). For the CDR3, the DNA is TGTGCCAGCAGCTTCGGATTGGGGACAGGGCTCAATGAGCAGTTCTTC. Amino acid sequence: CASSFGLGTGLNEQFF.

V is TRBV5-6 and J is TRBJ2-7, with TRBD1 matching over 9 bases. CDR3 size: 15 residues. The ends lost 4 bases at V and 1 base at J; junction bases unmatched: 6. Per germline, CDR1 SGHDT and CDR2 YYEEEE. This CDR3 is CASSRPGTGSYEQYF. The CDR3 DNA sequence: TGTGCCAGCAGCCGTCCCGGGACAGGGTCCTACGAGCAGTACTTC.

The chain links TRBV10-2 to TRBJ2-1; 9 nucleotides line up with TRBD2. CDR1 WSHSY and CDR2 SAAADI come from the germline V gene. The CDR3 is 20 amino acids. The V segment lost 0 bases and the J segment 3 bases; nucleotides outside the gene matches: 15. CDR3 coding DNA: TGCGCCAGCAGTGAGTCGAAGGGTAGCGGGGGCCTCTACTTCTACAATGAGCAGTTCTTC. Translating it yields CASSESKGSGGLYFYNEQFF.

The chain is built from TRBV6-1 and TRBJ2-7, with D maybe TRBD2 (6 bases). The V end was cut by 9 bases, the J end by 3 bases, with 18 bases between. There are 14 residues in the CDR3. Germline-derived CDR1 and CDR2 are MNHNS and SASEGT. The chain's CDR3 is CASLWREFRYEQYF. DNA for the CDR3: TGTGCCAGTCTTTGGAGGGAATTTCGCTACGAGCAGTACTTC.

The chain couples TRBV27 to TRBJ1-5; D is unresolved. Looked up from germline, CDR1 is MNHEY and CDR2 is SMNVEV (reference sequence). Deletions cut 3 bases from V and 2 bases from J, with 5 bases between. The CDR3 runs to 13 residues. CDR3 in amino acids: CASSFSRNQPQHF. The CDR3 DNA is TGTGCCAGCAGTTTCTCTCGCAATCAGCCCCAGCATTTT.

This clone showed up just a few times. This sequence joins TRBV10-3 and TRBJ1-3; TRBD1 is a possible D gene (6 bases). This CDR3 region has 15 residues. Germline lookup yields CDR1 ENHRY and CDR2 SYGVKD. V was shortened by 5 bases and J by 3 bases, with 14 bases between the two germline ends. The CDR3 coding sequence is TGTGCCATCAGTATAACAGGGTTTAGTGGAAACACCATATATTTT. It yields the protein CAISITGFSGNTIYF.

The CDR3 loop reads CASSSTSGFTDTQYF. DNA for the CDR3: TGTGCCAGCAGCTCGACTAGCGGTTTCACAGATACGCAGTATTTT. The rearrangement uses TRBV11-2 and TRBJ2-3, with 9 bases that match TRBD2. In germline, CDR1 is SGHAT, CDR2 FQNNGV. Germline trimming cut 4 bases from V and 2 bases from J; bases unmatched to any gene: 4. This CDR3 contains 15 residues.

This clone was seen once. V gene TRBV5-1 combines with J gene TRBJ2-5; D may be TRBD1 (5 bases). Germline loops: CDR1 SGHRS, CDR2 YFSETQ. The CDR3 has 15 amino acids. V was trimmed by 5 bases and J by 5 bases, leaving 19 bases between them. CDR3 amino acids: CASRRQNYVMETQYF. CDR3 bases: TGCGCCAGCAGGCGACAGAATTACGTGATGGAGACCCAGTACTTC. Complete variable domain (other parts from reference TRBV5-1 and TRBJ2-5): KAGVTQTPRYLIKTRGQQVTLSCSPISGHRSVSWYQQTPGQGLQFLFEYFSETQRNKGNFPGRFSGRQFSNSRSEMNVSTLELGDSALYLCASRRQNYVMETQYFGPGTRLLVL.

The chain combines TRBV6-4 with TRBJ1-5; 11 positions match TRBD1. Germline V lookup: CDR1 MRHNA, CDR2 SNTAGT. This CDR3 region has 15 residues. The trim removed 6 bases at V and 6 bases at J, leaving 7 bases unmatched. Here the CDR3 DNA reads TGTGCCAGCAGCGCCGGGACAGGGGGAGGTCAGCCCCAGCATTTT. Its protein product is CASSAGTGGGQPQHF.